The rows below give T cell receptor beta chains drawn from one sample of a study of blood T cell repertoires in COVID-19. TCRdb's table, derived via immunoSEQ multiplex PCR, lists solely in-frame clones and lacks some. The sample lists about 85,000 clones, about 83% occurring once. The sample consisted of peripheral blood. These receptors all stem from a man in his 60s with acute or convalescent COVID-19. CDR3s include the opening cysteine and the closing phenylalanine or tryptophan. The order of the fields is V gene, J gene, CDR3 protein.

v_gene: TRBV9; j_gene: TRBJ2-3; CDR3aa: CASSPRATLAGALTDTQYF
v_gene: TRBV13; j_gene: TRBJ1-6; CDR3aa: CASSPGQGFGWDSPLHF
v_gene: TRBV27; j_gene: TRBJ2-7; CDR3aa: CASSPLDRASPYEQYF
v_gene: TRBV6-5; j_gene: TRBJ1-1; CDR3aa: CASSYSGGNTEAFF
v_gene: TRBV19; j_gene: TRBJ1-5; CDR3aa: CASSIDHGRGGLSNQPQHF
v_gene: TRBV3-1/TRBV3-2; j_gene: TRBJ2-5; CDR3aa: CASSWTSGVRETQYF
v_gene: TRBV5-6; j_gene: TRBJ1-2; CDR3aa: CASSPDRENYGYTF
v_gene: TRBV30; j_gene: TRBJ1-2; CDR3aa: CAGGAGRDYGYTF
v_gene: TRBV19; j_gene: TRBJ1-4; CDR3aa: CASSMVGEEKLFF
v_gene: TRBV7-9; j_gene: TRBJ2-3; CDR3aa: CASSFQGAGTDTQYF
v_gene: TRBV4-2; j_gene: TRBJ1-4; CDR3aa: CASSPGEPNEKLFF
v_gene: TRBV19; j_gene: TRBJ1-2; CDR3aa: CASSSSRDRSFGDGYTF
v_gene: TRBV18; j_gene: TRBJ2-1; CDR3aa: CASSPTPADRVDNEQFF
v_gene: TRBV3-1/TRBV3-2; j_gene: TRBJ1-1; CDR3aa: CASSQDAHARMVAFF
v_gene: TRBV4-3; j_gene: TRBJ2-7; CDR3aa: CASSEDRGNYEQYF
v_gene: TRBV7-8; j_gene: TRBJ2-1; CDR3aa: CASSLEASGGHNEQFF